This record looks at one T cell receptor (beta chain) sequence and its context. V was trimmed by 5 bases and J by 5 bases, leaving 3 bases between them. The CDR3 length is 10 residues. Germline lookup yields CDR1 KGHDR and CDR2 SFDVKD. This specimen comes from a study of blood T cell repertoires in COVID-19. Study summary: Material from acute and convalescent COVID-19 was sourced from the United States, Italy and Spain. Nucleic acid was either cDNA or gDNA, and it came from T cells, B-cell-depleted T cells, or PBMCs.

Original processing methods: Estimated nucleated cell counts came from reference gene primer amplification. Assay: immunoSEQ multiplex PCR; the TCRdb copy retains only in-frame clones and omits some. The V and J calls and clone size are taken from that table; D and trimming were inferred from the DNA. The sample records around 23,000 clones, roughly 88% being singletons. The TCR was taken from a woman of 80 years or more with active or convalescent COVID-19. The specimen sequenced was peripheral blood. This chain connects TRBV24-1 to TRBJ2-7; D is unclear. CDR3 sequence reads: CATSANEQYF. The CDR3, as DNA: TGTGCCACCAGTGCCAACGAGCAGTACTTC.